This T cell receptor (beta chain) was captured in a study of cytomegalovirus exposure and HLA in healthy donors. Study-wide results and caveats: A missense variant in DCLRE1C was later tied to TCR beta V- and J-gene trimming. With DRB1 most and HLA-C fewest, TCR association rates differed between HLA loci in a later analysis. A list of roughly 160 TCR beta chains associated with cytomegalovirus was given.

Each of the donors was a healthy bone marrow donor. Vbeta (60) and Jbeta (13) primers were used in the PCR. The assay was immunoSEQ multiplex PCR, and TCRdb's table has in-frame clones only and misses some. This table has 180,000 or so clones, roughly 84% appearing once. The CDR3 covers 14 residues. Unmatched junction bases numbered 5, after V lost 5 bases and J lost 6 bases. The germline CDR1 and CDR2 sequences are MDHEN and SYDVKM. Remarks on this clone: Its antigen is currently unknown.

This chain uses TRBV28 with TRBJ2-1, with TRBD1 identical over 9 bases. Sequenced input: PBMCs. The TCR originated in a male donor in good health and CMV-seronegative. The CDR3 nucleotides are TGTGCCAGCAGTCCGCCGGGACAGGGCAATGAGCAGTTCTTC. Residues: CASSPPGQGNEQFF. The entire variable domain, with the rest obtained from reference TRBV28 and TRBJ2-1, is as follows: DVKVTQSSRYLVKRTGEKVFLECVQDMDHENMFWYRQDPGLGLRLIYFSYDVKMKEKGDIPEGYSVSREKKERFSLILESASTNQTSMYLCASSPPGQGNEQFFGPGTRLTVL.